These 16 T cell receptor beta chains originate from one sample sequenced in a study of T cells expressing NK-cell markers. TCRdb re-called the 5' RACE reads and shows each CDR3 protein once, DNA omitted. This listing includes about 260,000 distinct CDR3 sequences. Sequenced material: blood T cells: a sorted CD56 or NKG2C T cell subset, CD4+ or CD8+ T cells, or bulk PBMC T cells (not recorded which). These receptors were taken from a woman aged 18 to 75 in good health.

J is TRBJ2-2 and V is TRBV30; TCRdb's D gene call, TRBD1, goes unchecked for lack of DNA. The germline V gene encodes CDR1 GTSNPN and CDR2 SVGIG (reference sequence). CDR3 length: 16 amino acids. The CDR3 region is CAWSKERTGPTGELFF.

The chain uses TRBV10-3 and TRBJ2-7. The CDR3 loop spans 13 amino acids. Germline lookup yields CDR1 ENHRY and CDR2 SYGVKD. CDR3: CAISVGGTYEQYF.

The chain couples TRBV20-1 to TRBJ2-3; lacking DNA, the TRBD2 call made by TCRdb goes unchecked. The CDR3 runs to 14 residues. Germline CDR1 reads DFQATT; CDR2 reads SNEGSKA (reference sequence). This chain's CDR3 is CSAVSGIMADTQYF.

This chain links TRBV5-4 with TRBJ2-3; the TCRdb call, TRBD2, lacks DNA for checking. Germline lookup yields CDR1 SGHNT and CDR2 YYREEE (reference sequence). The CDR3 loop spans 14 amino acids. The CDR3 reads CASNLLQGSDTQYF.

The chain is built from TRBV12-3 or TRBV12-4 and TRBJ2-3; checking the TCRdb D call of TRBD1 is not possible without DNA. The length of the CDR3 is 13 residues. The CDR3 protein is CASSLSWGDTQYF.

This chain connects TRBV12-5 to TRBJ2-1; the TRBD1 assignment by TCRdb is unverifiable without DNA. Germline loops: CDR1 LGHNT, CDR2 FRNRAP. CDR3 size: 13 residues. CDR3 residues: CASGRGDYNEQFF.

J is TRBJ2-1 and V is TRBV20-1. Germline V gene sequence: CDR1 DFQATT, CDR2 SNEGSKA (reference sequence). The CDR3 runs to 13 residues. This CDR3 reads CSAPTRSYNEQFF.

The V and J genes are TRBV6-5 and TRBJ1-5; TCRdb's D call, TRBD1, is unchecked because there is no DNA. This CDR3 has 15 amino acids. In germline, CDR1 is MNHEY, CDR2 SVGAGI. The CDR3 spells CASSYSNRGDQPQHF.

This rearrangement joins TRBV20-1 to TRBJ2-5. Germline V gene lookup returns CDR1 DFQATT and CDR2 SNEGSKA (reference sequence). The CDR3 has 13 residues. The CDR3 protein is CSAKATAQETQYF.

The CDR3 protein is CASSSSPLITDTQYF. The chain has TRBV5-4 and TRBJ2-3; the D gene TCRdb calls, TRBD2, cannot be checked with no DNA. CDR3 length: 15 amino acids. Looked up from germline, CDR1 is SGHNT and CDR2 is YYREEE (reference sequence).

The chain links TRBV12-3 or TRBV12-4 to TRBJ2-6. The CDR3 runs 15 residues. The CDR3 here is CASSPRESGANVLTF.

J is TRBJ2-1 and V is TRBV5-6; absent DNA, TCRdb's TRBD1 call cannot be checked. The CDR3 contains 14 residues. Per germline, CDR1 SGHDT and CDR2 YYEEEE. The CDR3 protein is CASSSLSQPHEQFF.

This sequence joins TRBV27 and TRBJ2-4; TCRdb proposes TRBD2, but this gene call is untestable without DNA. The CDR3 loop spans 17 amino acids. CDR1 is MNHEY and CDR2 is SMNVEV in the germline V gene (reference sequence). The CDR3 sequence: CASSARGAIEGKNIQYF.

This chain joins TRBV5-1 and TRBJ2-3; lacking DNA, the TRBD1 call made by TCRdb goes unchecked. The V gene's germline CDR1 is SGHRS and CDR2 YFSETQ. CDR3 size: 15 residues. This chain's CDR3 is CASSSQGTSTDTQYF.

The chain has TRBV4-3 and TRBJ1-1; absent DNA, TCRdb's TRBD1 call cannot be checked. Germline values: CDR1 LGHNA, CDR2 YSLEER. The CDR3 runs to 15 residues. The CDR3 spells CASSQDPPGRTEAFF.

The chain recombines TRBV5-1 with TRBJ2-3; TCRdb designates TRBD2, a call that cannot be tested without DNA. CDR3 length equals 15 residues. CDR1 and CDR2 (germline): SGHRS, YFSETQ. CDR3 region: CASNLLGEASDTQYF.